The 4 T cell receptor beta chains presented below share a single source sample, sequenced in a study of cytomegalovirus exposure and HLA in healthy donors. The PCR was carried out with 60 Vbeta primers and 13 Jbeta primers. Generated by immunoSEQ multiplex PCR, the TCRdb table keeps only in-frame clones and is missing some. The sample carries approximately 160,000 clones, about 63% recorded once. The sequenced material came from PBMCs. The receptors were sampled from a woman in her thirties or forties in good health and CMV-seropositive.

A single count supports this clone. The chain carries TRBV28 and TRBJ2-7; the match to TRBD1 covers 7 bases. Germline CDR1 MDHEN, CDR2 SYDVKM. Trimming took 4 bases from V and 4 from J; bases not matched to a gene: 4. The CDR3 consists of 13 residues. The CDR3 region is CASSSGGRYEQYF. CDR3 sequence (DNA): TGTGCCAGCAGTTCAGGGGGAAGGTACGAGCAGTACTTC.

V usage is TRBV2 and J usage is TRBJ1-4; 7 nucleotides line up with TRBD1. V was clipped by 6 bases and J by 7 bases; unmatched bases: 8. CDR1 and CDR2 (germline): SNHLY, FYNNEI. This CDR3 contains 14 residues. CDR3 DNA: TGTGCCAGCAGATACAGGGGCGGAGGTGAAAAACTGTTTTTT. Amino acid sequence: CASRYRGGGEKLFF.

The rearrangement uses TRBV2 and TRBJ1-2, with 7 bases aligning to TRBD1. Trimming took 4 bases from V and 7 from J; bases not matched to a gene: 12. The CDR3 runs to 15 residues. Germline CDR1 reads SNHLY; CDR2 reads FYNNEI. CDR3 amino acids: CASSGTGASLGGYTF. CDR3 nucleotide sequence: TGTGCCAGCAGTGGAACAGGGGCCTCCCTCGGTGGCTACACCTTC.

This clone was counted only a few times. The chain employs TRBV25-1 and TRBJ1-1; D remains unclear. The germline V gene has CDR1 MGHDK and CDR2 SYGVNS. The V end lost 5 bases, the J end lost 6 bases, and 13 bases lay between the germline ends. This CDR3 region has 13 residues. CDR3 nucleotide sequence: TGTGCCAGCAGTCAGAATAGCGGGGCTGAAGCTTTCTTT. This encodes CASSQNSGAEAFF.